This entry describes one TCR beta chain. Its antigen is still unknown. This entry belongs to a study of cytomegalovirus exposure and HLA in healthy donors. Study details: From HLA-typed donors, an early data release held tens of millions of unique TCRs. Most donors, about 77% of over 300 genotyped, fell in the Caucasian-associated ancestry cluster.

Healthy bone marrow donors made up the donor group. PCR employed 60 Vbeta and 13 Jbeta primers. Sequencing used immunoSEQ multiplex PCR; TCRdb keeps in-frame clones, though not all of them. The profile shows roughly 130,000 clones, just over 65% of them singletons. General study points: TCR beta sequences reportedly predicted most subjects' HLA-A and HLA-B alleles accurately.

The source is a woman aged 55-69 years in good health and CMV-seronegative. Sequencing was carried out using PBMCs.

The CDR3, as DNA: TGTGCCAGCAGCCCCAGGGACAGGGGCGGGGAGACCCAGTACTTC. Its protein is CASSPRDRGGETQYF. The J gene is TRBJ2-5, the V gene TRBV25-1; 10 bases map to TRBD1. Germline V CDR1 and CDR2: MGHDK, SYGVNS. Trimming removed 6 bases from V and 5 bases from J; junction bases left unmatched: 9. This CDR3 is 15 amino acids long.